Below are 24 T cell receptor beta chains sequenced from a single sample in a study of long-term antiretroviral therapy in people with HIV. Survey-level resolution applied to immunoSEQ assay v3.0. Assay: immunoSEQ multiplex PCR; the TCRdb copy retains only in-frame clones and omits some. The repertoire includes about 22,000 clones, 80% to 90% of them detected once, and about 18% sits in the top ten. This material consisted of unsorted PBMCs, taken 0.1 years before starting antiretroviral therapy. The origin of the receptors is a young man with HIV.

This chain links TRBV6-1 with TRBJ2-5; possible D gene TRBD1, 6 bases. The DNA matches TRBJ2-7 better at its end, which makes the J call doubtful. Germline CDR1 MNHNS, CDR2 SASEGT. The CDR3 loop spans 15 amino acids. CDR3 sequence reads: CASSGVPDGPYEQYF. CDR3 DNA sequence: TGTGCCAGCTCAGGGGTCCCCGACGGTCCCTACGAGCAGTACTTC.

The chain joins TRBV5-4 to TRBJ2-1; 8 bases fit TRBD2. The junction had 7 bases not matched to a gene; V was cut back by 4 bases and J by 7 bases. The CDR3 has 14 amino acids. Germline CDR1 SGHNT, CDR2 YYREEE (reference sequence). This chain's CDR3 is CASSARTGGNEQFF. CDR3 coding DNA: TGTGCCAGCAGCGCAAGGACGGGGGGGAATGAGCAGTTCTTC.

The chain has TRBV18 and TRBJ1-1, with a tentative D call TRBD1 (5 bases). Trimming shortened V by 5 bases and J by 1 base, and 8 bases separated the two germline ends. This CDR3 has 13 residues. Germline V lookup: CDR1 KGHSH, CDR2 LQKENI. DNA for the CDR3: TGTGCCAGCTCATGGGGCCCGAACACTGAAGCTTTCTTT. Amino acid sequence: CASSWGPNTEAFF. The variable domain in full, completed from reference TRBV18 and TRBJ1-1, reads NAGVMQNPRHLVRRRGQEARLRCSPMKGHSHVYWYRQLPEEGLKFMVYLQKENIIDESGMPKERFSAEFPKEGPSILRIQQVVRGDSAAYFCASSWGPNTEAFFGQGTRLTVV.

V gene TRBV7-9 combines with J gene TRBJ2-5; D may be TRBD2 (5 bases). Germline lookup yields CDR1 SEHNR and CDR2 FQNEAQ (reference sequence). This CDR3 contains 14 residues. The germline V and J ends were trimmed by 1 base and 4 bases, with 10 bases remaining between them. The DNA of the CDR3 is TGTGCCAGCAGCTTAGGGGTAGCGTTAGAGACCCAGTACTTC. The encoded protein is CASSLGVALETQYF. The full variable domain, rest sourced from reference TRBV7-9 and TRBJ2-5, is DTGVSQNPRHKITKRGQNVTFRCDPISEHNRLYWYRQTLGQGPEFLTYFQNEAQLEKSRLLSDRFSAERPKGSFSTLEIQRTEQGDSAMYLCASSLGVALETQYFGPGTRLLVL.

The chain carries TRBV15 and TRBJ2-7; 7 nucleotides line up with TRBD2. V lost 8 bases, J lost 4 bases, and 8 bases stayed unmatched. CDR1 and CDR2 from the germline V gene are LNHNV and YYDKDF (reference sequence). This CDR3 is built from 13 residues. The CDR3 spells CATGRGVGYEQYF. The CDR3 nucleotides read TGTGCCACCGGCCGGGGGGTTGGGTACGAGCAGTACTTC. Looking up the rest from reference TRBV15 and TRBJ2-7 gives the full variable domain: DAMVIQNPRYQVTQFGKPVTLSCSQTLNHNVMYWYQQKSSQAPKLLFHYYDKDFNNEADTPDNFQSRRPNTSFCFLDIRSPGLGDTAMYLCATGRGVGYEQYFGPGTRLTVT.

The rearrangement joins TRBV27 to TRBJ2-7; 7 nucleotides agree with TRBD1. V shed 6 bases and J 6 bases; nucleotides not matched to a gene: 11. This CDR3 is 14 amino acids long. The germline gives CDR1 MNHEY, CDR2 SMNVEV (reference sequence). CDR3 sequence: CASSPRQGPSEQYF. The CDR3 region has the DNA TGTGCCAGCAGCCCTAGACAGGGCCCATCCGAGCAGTACTTC.

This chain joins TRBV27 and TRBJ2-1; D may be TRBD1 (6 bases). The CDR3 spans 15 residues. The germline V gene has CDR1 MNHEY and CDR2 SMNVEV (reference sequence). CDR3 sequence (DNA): TGTGCTACCAGCCCCACAGGGTATTATGTGAATGAGCAGTTCTTC. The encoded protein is CATSPTGYYVNEQFF.

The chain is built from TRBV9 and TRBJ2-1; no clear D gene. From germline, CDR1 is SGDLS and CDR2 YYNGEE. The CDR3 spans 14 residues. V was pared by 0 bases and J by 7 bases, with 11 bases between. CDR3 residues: CASSVAPRNNEQFF. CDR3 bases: TGTGCCAGCAGCGTAGCTCCGAGGAATAATGAGCAGTTCTTC.

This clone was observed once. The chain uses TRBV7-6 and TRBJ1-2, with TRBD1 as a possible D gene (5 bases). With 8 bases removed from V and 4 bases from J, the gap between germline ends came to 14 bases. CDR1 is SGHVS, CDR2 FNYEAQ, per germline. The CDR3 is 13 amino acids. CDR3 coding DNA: TGTGCCAGCGGGGGATACCCTAGCTATGGCTACACCTTC. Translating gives CASGGYPSYGYTF.

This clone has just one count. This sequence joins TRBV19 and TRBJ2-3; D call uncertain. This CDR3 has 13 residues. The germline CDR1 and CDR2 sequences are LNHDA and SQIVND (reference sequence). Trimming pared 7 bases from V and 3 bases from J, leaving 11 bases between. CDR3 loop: CASNSERTDTQYF. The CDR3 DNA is TGTGCCAGTAACTCCGAACGGACAGATACGCAGTATTTT.

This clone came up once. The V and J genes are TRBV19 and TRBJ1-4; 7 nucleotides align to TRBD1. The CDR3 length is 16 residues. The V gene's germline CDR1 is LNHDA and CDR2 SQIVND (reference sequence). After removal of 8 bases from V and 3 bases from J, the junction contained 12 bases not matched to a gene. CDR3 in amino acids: CASLGWAGQSNEKLFF. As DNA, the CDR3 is TGTGCCAGTTTGGGCTGGGCGGGACAGTCTAATGAAAAACTGTTTTTT.

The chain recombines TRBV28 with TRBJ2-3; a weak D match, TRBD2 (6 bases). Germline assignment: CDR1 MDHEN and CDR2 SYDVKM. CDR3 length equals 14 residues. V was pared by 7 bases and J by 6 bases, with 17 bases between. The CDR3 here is CASTGDSVGDTQYF. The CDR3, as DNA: TGTGCCAGCACCGGGGACTCAGTGGGGGATACGCAGTATTTT.

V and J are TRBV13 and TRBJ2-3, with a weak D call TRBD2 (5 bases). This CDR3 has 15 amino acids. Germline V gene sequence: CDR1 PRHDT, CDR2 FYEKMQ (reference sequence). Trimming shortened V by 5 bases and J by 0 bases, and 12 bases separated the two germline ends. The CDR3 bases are TGTGCCAGCAGCACCCGACTACCAAGCACAGATACGCAGTATTTT. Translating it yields CASSTRLPSTDTQYF.

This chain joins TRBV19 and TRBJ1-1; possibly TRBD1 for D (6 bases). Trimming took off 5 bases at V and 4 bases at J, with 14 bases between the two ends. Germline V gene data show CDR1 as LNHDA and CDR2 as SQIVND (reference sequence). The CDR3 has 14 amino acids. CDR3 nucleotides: TGTGCCAGTAGTCCTGGGTCAGGGGTCACTGAAGCTTTCTTT. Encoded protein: CASSPGSGVTEAFF.

CDR3: CASSEGPPSQGTEAFF. DNA of the CDR3: TGTGCCAGCAGTGAAGGCCCCCCATCCCAGGGTACTGAAGCTTTCTTT. The chain recombines TRBV25-1 with TRBJ1-1; a possible D gene is TRBD1 (5 bases). The CDR3 is 16 residues long. With 2 bases removed from V and 5 bases from J, the gap between germline ends came to 18 bases. Per germline, CDR1 MGHDK and CDR2 SYGVNS.

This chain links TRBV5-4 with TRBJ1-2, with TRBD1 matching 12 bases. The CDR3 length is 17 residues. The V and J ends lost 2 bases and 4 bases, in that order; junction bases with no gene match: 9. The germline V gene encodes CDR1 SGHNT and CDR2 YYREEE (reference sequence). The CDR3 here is CASSLGDRGRWGYGYTF. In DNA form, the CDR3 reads TGTGCCAGCAGCTTAGGGGACAGGGGGCGTTGGGGCTATGGCTACACCTTC.

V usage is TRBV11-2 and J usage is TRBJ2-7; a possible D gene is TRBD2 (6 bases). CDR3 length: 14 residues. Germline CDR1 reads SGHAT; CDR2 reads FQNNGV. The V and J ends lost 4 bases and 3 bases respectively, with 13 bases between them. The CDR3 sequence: CASSSGTPFYEQYF. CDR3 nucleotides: TGTGCCAGCAGCTCCGGGACTCCCTTCTACGAGCAGTACTTC.

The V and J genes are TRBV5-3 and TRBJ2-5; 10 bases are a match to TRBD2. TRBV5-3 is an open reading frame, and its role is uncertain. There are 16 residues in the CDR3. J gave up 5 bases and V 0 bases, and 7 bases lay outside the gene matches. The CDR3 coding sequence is TGTGCCAGAAGCTTGGAGCAGCGGGGGGGCATGGAGACCCAGTACTTC. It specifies CARSLEQRGGMETQYF.

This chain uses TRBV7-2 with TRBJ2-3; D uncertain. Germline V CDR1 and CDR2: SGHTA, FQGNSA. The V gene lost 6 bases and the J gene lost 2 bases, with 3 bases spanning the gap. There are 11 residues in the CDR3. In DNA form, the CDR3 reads TGTGCCAGCAGTAACACAGATACGCAGTATTTT. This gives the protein CASSNTDTQYF.

The chain's CDR3 is CASSGLLQETQYF. Here the CDR3 DNA reads TGTGCCAGCAGTGGCCTGCTCCAAGAGACCCAGTACTTC. This chain joins TRBV2 and TRBJ2-5; D gene unclear. CDR1 SNHLY and CDR2 FYNNEI come from the germline V gene. With 4 bases removed from V and 1 base from J, the gap between germline ends came to 7 bases. The CDR3 contains 13 residues.

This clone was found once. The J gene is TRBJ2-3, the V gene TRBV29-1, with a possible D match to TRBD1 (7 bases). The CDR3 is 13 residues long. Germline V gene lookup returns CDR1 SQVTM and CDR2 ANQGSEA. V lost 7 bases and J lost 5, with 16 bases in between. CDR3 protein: CSARRGQVDTQYF. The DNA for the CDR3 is TGCAGCGCGAGGAGGGGGCAGGTAGATACGCAGTATTTT.

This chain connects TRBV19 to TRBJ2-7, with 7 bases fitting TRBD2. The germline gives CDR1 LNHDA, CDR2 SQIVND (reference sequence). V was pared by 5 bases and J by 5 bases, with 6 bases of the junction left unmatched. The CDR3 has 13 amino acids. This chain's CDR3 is CASSGGGDHEQYF. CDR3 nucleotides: TGTGCCAGTAGTGGTGGGGGGGACCACGAGCAGTACTTC.

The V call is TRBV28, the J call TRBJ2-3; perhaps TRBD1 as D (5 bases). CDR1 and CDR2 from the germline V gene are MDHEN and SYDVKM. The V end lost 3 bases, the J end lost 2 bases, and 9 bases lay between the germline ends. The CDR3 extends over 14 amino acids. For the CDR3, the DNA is TGTGCCAGCAGTTTTAACAGGAACACAGATACGCAGTATTTT. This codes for CASSFNRNTDTQYF. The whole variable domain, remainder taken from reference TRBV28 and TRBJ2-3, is DVKVTQSSRYLVKRTGEKVFLECVQDMDHENMFWYRQDPGLGLRLIYFSYDVKMKEKGDIPEGYSVSREKKERFSLILESASTNQTSMYLCASSFNRNTDTQYFGPGTRLTVL.

CDR3 nucleotides: TGCGCCAGCACCCTCCTTGCGACAGGGGGTTCCGATACGCAGTATTTT. Translating gives CASTLLATGGSDTQYF. The V gene is TRBV5-1, the J gene TRBJ2-3; 9 nucleotides match TRBD1. This CDR3 is built from 16 residues. CDR1 is SGHRS and CDR2 is YFSETQ in the germline V gene. Unmatched junction bases numbered 14, after V lost 6 bases and J lost 6 bases.